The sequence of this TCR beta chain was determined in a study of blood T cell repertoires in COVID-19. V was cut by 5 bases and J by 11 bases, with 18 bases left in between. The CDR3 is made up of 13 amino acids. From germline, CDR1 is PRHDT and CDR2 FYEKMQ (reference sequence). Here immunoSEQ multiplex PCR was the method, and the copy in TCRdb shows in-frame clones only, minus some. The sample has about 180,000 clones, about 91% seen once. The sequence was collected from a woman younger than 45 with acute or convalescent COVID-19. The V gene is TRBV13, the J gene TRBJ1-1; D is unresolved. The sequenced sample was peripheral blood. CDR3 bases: TGTGCCAGCAGCCCACGGACTCTCGGCGAGGCTTTCTTT. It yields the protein CASSPRTLGEAFF.